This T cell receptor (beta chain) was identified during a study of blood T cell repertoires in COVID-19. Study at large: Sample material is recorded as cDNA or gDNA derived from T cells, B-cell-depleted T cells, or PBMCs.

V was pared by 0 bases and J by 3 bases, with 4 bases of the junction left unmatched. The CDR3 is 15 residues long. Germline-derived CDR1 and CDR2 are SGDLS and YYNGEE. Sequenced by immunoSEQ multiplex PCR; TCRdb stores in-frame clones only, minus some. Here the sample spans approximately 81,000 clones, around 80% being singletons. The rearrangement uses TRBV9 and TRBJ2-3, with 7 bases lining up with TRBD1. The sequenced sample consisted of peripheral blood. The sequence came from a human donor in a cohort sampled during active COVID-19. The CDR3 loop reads CASSVEGARTDTQYF. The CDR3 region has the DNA TGTGCCAGCAGCGTAGAGGGGGCCCGGACAGATACGCAGTATTTT.